In its sample, the clone carrying this TCR beta chain was seen once. This record belongs to a study of OX40 agonist ivuxolimab in advanced cancers. Study information: Patients took ivuxolimab, an agonistic anti-OX40 (CD134) antibody. Eligibility rules accepted prior anti-PD-1, anti-PD-L1 or anti-CTLA-4 therapy, and roughly 42% had some.

Autoimmune disease history or systemic immunosuppression meant exclusion. With baseline, cycle 4 day 1, and cycle 7 day 1 as timepoints, blood was sampled. Only in-frame clones appear in the TCRdb table, and some are missing; sequencing was by immunoSEQ multiplex PCR. The data hold more than 100,000 clones, with 75% to 90% observed a single time. V lost 4 bases and J lost 1, with 15 bases in between. Germline loops: CDR1 SGHDT, CDR2 YYEEEE. The CDR3 extends over 16 amino acids. The receptor was isolated from an adult with an advanced solid tumor such as melanoma, head and neck, liver or kidney cancer. The rearrangement links TRBV5-6 to TRBJ1-5; D may be TRBD1 (6 bases). The sample was CD4+ or CD8+ T cells sorted from blood, taken in a trial of the OX40 agonist ivuxolimab. The CDR3 nucleotides are TGTGCCAGCAGCGAACAGGGTCGAAAAAGCAATCAGCCCCAGCATTTT. This codes for CASSEQGRKSNQPQHF.